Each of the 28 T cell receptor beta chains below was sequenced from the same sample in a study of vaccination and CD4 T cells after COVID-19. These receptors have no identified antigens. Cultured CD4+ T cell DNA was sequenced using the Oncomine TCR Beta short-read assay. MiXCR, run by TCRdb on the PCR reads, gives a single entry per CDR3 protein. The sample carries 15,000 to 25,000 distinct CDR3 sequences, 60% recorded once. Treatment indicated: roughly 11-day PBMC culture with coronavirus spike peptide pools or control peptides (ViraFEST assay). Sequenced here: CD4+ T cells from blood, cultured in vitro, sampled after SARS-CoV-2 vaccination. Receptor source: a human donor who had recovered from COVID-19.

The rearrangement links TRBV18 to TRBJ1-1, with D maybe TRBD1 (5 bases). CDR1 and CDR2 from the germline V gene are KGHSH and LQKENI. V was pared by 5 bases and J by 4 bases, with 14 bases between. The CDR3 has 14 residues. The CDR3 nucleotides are TGTGCCAGCTCAGCGAATAGGGACGGCACTGAAGCTTTCTTT. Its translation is CASSANRDGTEAFF.

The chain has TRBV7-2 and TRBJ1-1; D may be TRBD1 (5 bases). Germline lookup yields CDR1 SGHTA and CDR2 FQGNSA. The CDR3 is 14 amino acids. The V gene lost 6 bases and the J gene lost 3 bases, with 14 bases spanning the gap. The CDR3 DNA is TGTGCCAGCAGAGGGACGGGGCAGGACACTGAAGCTTTCTTT. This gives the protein CASRGTGQDTEAFF. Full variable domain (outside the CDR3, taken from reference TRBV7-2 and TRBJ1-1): GAGVSQSPSNKVTEKGKDVELRCDPISGHTALYWYRQSLGQGLEFLIYFQGNSAPDKSGLPSDRFSAERTGGSVSTLTIQRTQQEDSAVYLCASRGTGQDTEAFFGQGTRLTVV.

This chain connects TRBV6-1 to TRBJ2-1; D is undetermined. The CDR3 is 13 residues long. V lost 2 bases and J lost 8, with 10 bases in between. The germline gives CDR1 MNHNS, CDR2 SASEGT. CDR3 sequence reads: CASSEMTLYEQFF. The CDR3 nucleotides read TGTGCCAGCAGTGAAATGACTCTCTATGAGCAGTTCTTC.

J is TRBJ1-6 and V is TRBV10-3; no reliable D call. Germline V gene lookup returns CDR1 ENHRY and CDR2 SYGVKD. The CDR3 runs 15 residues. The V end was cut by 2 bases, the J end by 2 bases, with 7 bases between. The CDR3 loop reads CAISERPAYNSPLHF. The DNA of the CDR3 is TGTGCCATCAGTGAGCGTCCAGCCTATAATTCACCCCTCCACTTT.

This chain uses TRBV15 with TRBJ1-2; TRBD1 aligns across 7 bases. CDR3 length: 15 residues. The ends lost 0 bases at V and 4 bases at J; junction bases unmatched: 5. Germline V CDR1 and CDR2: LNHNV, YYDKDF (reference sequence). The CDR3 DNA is TGTGCCACCAGCAGAGAAGACAGGGCCCCCTATGGCTACACCTTC. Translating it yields CATSREDRAPYGYTF.

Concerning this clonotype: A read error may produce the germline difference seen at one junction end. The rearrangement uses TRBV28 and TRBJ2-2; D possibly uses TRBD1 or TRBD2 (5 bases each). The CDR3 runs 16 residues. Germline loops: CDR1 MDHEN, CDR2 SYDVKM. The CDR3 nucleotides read TGTGCCAGCAGTCCCCTCGGGACGGCGAACACCGGAGAGCTGTTTTTT. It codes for CASSPLGTANTGELFF.

DNA of the CDR3: TGTGCCACCAGCAGAGGGGACCACACACCCGGGGAGCTGTTTTTT. Encoded protein: CATSRGDHTPGELFF. The chain employs TRBV15 and TRBJ2-2, with D possibly being TRBD1 or TRBD2 (5 bases each). V was cut by 1 base and J by 6 bases, with 12 bases left in between. The CDR3 totals 15 residues. Germline loops: CDR1 LNHNV, CDR2 YYDKDF (reference sequence).

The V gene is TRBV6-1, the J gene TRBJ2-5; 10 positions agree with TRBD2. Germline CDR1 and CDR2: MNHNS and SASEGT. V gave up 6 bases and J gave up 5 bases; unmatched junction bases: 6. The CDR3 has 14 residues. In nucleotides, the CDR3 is TGTGCCAGCAGGCCGACTAGCGGGCTGGAGACCCAGTACTTC. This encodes CASRPTSGLETQYF.

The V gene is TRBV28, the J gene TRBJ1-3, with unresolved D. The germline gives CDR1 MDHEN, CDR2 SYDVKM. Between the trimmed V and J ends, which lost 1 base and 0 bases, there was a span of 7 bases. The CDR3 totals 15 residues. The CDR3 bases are TGTGCCAGCAGTTTATATGGGAACTCTGGAAACACCATATATTTT. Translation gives CASSLYGNSGNTIYF.

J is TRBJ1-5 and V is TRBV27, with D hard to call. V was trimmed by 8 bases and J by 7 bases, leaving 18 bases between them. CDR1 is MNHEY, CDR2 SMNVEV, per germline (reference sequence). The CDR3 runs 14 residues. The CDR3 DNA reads TGTGCCAGCGCTACTCGCCCGGGTTGGCAGCCCCAGCATTTT. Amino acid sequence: CASATRPGWQPQHF.

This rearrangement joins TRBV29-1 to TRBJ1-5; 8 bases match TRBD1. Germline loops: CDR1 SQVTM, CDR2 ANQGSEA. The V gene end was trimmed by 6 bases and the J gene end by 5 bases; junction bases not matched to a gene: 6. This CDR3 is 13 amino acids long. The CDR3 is CSVGQGADQPQHF. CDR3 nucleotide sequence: TGCAGCGTCGGACAGGGTGCGGATCAGCCCCAGCATTTT.

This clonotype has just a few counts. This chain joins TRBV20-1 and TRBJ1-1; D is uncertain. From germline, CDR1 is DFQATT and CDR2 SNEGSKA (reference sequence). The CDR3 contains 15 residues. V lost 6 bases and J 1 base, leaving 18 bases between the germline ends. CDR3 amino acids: CSAKRPTRGNTEAFF. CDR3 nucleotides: TGCAGTGCCAAAAGGCCCACACGCGGGAACACTGAAGCTTTCTTT.

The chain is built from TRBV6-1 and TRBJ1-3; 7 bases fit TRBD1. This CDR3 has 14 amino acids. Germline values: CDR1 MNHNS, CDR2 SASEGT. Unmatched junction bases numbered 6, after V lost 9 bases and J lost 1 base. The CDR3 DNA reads TGTGCCAGTAAGACAGGGTGGTCTGGAAACACCATATATTTT. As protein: CASKTGWSGNTIYF.

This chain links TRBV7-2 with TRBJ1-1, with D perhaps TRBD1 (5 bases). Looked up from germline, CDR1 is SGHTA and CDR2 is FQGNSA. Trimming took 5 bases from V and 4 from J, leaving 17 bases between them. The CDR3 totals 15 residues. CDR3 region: CASSPRGGGITEAFF. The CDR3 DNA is TGTGCCAGCAGCCCTCGTGGGGGTGGCATCACTGAAGCTTTCTTT.

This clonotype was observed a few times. This CDR3 is CASSSGTSGGNQETQYF. The DNA of the CDR3 is TGTGCCAGCAGTTCCGGGACTAGCGGGGGGAACCAAGAGACCCAGTACTTC. The chain is built from TRBV27 and TRBJ2-5; 15 bases align to TRBD2. With 4 bases clipped from V and 0 bases from J, the junction kept 3 bases outside the gene matches. This CDR3 is built from 17 residues. Germline lookup yields CDR1 MNHEY and CDR2 SMNVEV (reference sequence).

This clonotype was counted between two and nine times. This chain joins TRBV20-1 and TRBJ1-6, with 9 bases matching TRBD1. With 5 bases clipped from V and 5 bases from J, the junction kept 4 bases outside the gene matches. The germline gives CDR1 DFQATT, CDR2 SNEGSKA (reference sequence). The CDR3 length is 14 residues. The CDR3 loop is CSAAQGANNSPLHF. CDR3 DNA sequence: TGCAGTGCTGCACAGGGGGCTAATAATTCACCCCTCCACTTT.

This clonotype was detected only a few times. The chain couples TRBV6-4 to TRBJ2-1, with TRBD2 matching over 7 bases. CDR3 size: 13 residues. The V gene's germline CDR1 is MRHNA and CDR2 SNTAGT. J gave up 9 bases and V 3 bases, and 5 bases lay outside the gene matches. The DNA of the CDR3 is TGTGCCAGCAGTGATCTAGGACTAGGTGAGCAGTTCTTC. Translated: CASSDLGLGEQFF.

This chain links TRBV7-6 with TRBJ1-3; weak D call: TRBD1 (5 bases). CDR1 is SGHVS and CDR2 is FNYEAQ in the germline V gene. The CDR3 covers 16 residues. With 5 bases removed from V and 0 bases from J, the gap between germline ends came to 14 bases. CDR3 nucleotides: TGTGCCAGCAGCCCCGGAGACAGAGCCTCTGGAAACACCATATATTTT. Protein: CASSPGDRASGNTIYF.

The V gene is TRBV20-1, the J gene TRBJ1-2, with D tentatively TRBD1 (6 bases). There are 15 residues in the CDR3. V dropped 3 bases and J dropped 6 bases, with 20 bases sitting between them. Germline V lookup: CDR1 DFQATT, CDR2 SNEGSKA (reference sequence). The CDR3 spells CSASPGRGRGDGYTF. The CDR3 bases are TGCAGTGCTAGCCCTGGCAGGGGAAGGGGCGATGGCTACACCTTC.

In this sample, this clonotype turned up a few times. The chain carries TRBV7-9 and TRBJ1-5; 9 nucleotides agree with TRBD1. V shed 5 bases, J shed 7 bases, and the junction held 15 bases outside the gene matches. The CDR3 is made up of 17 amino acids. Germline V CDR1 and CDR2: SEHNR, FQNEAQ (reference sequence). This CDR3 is CASSDGTGTGTNQPQHF. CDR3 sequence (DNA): TGTGCCAGCAGCGACGGGACAGGGACAGGGACTAACCAGCCCCAGCATTTT.

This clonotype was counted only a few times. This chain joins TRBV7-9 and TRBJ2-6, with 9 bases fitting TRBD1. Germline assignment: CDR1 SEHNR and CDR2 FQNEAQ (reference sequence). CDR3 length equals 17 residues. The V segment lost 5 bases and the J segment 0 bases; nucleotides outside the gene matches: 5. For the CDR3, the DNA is TGTGCCAGCAGCCCGGGACAGGGACCCTCTGGGGCCAACGTCCTGACTTTC. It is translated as CASSPGQGPSGANVLTF.

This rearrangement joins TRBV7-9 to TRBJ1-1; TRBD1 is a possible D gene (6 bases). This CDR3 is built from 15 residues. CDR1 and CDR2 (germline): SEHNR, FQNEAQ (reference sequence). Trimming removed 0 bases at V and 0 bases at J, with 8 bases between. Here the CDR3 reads CASSLAGQMNTEAFF. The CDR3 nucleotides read TGTGCCAGCAGCTTAGCAGGACAGATGAACACTGAAGCTTTCTTT.

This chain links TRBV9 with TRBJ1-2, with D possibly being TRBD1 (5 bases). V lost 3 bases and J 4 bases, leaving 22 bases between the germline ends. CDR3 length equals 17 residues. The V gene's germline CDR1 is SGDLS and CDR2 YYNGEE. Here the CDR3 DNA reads TGTGCCAGCAGCGCCGGACTTATGTCGGGGGTTGTCTATGGCTACACCTTC. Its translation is CASSAGLMSGVVYGYTF.

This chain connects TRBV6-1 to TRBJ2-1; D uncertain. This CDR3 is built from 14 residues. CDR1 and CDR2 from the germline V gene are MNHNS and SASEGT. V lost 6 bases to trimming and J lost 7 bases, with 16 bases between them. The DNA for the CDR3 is TGTGCCAGCAGGCCCGGTGTACAGACTAATGAGCAGTTCTTC. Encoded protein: CASRPGVQTNEQFF.

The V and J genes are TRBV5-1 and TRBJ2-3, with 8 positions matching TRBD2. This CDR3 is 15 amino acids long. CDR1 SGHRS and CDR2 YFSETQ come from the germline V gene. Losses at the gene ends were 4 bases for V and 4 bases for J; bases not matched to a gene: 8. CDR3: CASSGNSGSPDTQYF. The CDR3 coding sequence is TGCGCCAGCAGCGGGAACAGCGGGAGTCCAGATACGCAGTATTTT.

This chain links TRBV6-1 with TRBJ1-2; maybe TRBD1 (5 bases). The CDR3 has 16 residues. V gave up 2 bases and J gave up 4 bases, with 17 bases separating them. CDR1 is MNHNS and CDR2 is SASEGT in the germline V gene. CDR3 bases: TGTGCCAGCAGTGAAATTGGCCAGGGAAGGCCCTATGGCTACACCTTC. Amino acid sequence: CASSEIGQGRPYGYTF.

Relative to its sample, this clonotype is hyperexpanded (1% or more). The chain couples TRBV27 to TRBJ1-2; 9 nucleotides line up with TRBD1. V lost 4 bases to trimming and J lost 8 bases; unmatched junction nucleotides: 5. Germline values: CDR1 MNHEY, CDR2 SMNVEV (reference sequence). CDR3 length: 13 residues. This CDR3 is CASSWDRAGGYTF. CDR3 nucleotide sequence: TGTGCCAGCAGTTGGGACAGGGCCGGCGGCTACACCTTC.

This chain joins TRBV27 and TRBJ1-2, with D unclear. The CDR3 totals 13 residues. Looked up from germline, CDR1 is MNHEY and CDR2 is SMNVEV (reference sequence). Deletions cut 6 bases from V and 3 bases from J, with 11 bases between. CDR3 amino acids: CASRRRPHYGYTF. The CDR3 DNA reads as TGTGCCAGCAGGAGGAGGCCCCACTATGGCTACACCTTC.